A selection of T cell receptor beta chains follows, all from one sample in a study of cytomegalovirus exposure and HLA in healthy donors. Assay: immunoSEQ multiplex PCR; the TCRdb copy retains only in-frame clones and omits some. This table has over 150,000 clones, 77% appearing once. The specimen sequenced was PBMCs. These receptors were collected from a woman aged 30 to 39 in good health and CMV-seropositive. Both conserved end residues are part of each CDR3. The D gene is left open where the match is weak. Clone size is stated in some rows and not others, as once, few, many or a class when expanded.

clone_size j_call cdr3_length v_call d_call cdr3_aa cdr3_nt
NA TRBJ2-7 15 TRBV28 TRBD2 CASSLPGGRVDEQYF TGTGCCAGCAGTCTACCCGGCGGGAGGGTCGACGAGCAGTACTTC
NA TRBJ2-7 14 TRBV5-1 NA CASSLDPGVYEQYF TGCGCCAGCAGCTTGGATCCAGGGGTCTACGAGCAGTACTTC
NA TRBJ2-7 15 TRBV27 TRBD2 CASSLQLAGYHEQYF TGTGCCAGCAGTTTACAACTAGCGGGATATCACGAGCAGTACTTC
NA TRBJ2-1 15 TRBV11-3 TRBD2 CASSSRTSGYNEQFF TGTGCCAGCAGCAGCCGGACTAGCGGTTACAATGAGCAGTTCTTC
NA TRBJ2-7 18 TRBV4-2 TRBD1 CASSQYGNGDSISYEQYF TGTGCCAGCAGCCAATACGGGAACGGGGACAGCATCTCCTACGAGCAGTACTTC
NA TRBJ2-7 13 TRBV27 NA CASSLGPDYEQYF TGTGCCAGCAGTTTGGGCCCAGACTACGAGCAGTACTTC
few TRBJ2-1 15 TRBV19 TRBD2 CASSMGSGTLYEQFF TGTGCCAGTAGTATGGGTAGCGGGACCCTCTATGAGCAGTTCTTC
NA TRBJ2-7 13 TRBV30 NA CAWSQGEAYEQYF TGTGCCTGGAGTCAAGGGGAGGCCTACGAGCAGTACTTC
few TRBJ1-3 15 TRBV2 TRBD1 CASKPRQGFGNTIYF TGTGCCAGCAAGCCCCGACAGGGGTTTGGAAACACCATATATTTT
NA TRBJ2-7 15 TRBV7-6 TRBD2 CASSLIGLAGEVQYF TGTGCCAGCAGCTTAATTGGCCTAGCGGGAGAGGTGCAGTACTTC
NA TRBJ2-5 15 TRBV27 TRBD1 CASSLGSGGGKTQYF TGTGCCAGCAGTTTAGGGTCAGGGGGCGGAAAGACCCAGTACTTC
NA TRBJ2-7 13 TRBV11-3 TRBD2 CASSLEGSGRTGF TGTGCCAGCAGCCTCGAGGGTAGCGGGAGAACGGGCTTC
NA TRBJ2-3 16 TRBV7-9 TRBD1 CASSPVTGAPTDTQYF TGTGCCAGCAGCCCAGTGACAGGGGCCCCCACAGATACGCAGTATTTT
NA TRBJ2-6 15 TRBV5-1 NA CASSVRVAGANVLTF TGCGCCAGCAGCGTGAGGGTGGCTGGGGCCAACGTCCTGACTTTC
NA TRBJ2-1 16 TRBV9 NA CASSPTGAWTNNEQFF TGTGCCAGCAGCCCAACTGGGGCGTGGACGAACAATGAGCAGTTCTTC
NA TRBJ2-7 15 TRBV5-1 TRBD1 CASSLEGTGFYEQYF TGCGCCAGCAGCTTGGAAGGGACAGGATTCTACGAGCAGTACTTC
NA TRBJ2-1 17 TRBV4-3 TRBD2 CASSQGTGLAAYNEQFF TGCGCCAGCAGCCAAGGTACGGGGCTAGCGGCCTACAATGAGCAGTTCTTC
NA TRBJ1-1 14 TRBV27 TRBD1 CASSLGTGGTEAFF TGTGCCAGCAGTTTAGGGACAGGGGGCACTGAAGCTTTCTTT
few TRBJ1-1 14 TRBV9 NA CASSPAGRAAEAFF TGTGCCAGCAGCCCCGCCGGCAGGGCTGCTGAAGCTTTCTTT
few TRBJ1-4 14 TRBV6-5 NA CASSLRGGARELFF TGTGCCAGCAGTCTGAGAGGGGGGGCCAGAGAACTGTTTTTT
NA TRBJ2-1 14 TRBV19 NA CASSKASPYNEQFF TGTGCCAGTAGTAAAGCCTCCCCGTACAATGAGCAGTTCTTC
few TRBJ1-2 13 TRBV2 TRBD1 CASSGQGANGYTF TGTGCCAGCAGTGGACAGGGGGCAAACGGCTACACCTTC
NA TRBJ2-7 11 TRBV28 NA CASIGGYEQYF TGTGCCAGCATTGGGGGGTACGAGCAGTACTTC
few TRBJ2-3 15 TRBV6-5 NA CASSYSLEGTDTQYF TGTGCCAGCAGTTACTCGTTAGAGGGTACAGATACGCAGTATTTT
NA TRBJ1-5 15 TRBV4-1 TRBD1 CASSPGTGVNQPQHF TGCGCCAGCAGCCCCGGGACAGGGGTCAATCAGCCCCAGCATTTT
NA TRBJ2-5 14 TRBV7-9 NA CASSLGATQETQYF TGTGCCAGCAGCTTAGGGGCCACTCAAGAGACCCAGTACTTC
NA TRBJ2-3 17 TRBV4-3 TRBD2 CASSQEGTSGNTDTQYF TGCGCCAGCAGCCAAGAAGGGACTAGCGGAAACACAGATACGCAGTATTTT
NA TRBJ2-1 17 TRBV4-2 TRBD2 CASSQDLGGSSYNEQFF TGTGCCAGCAGCCAAGATCTCGGCGGGAGCTCCTACAATGAGCAGTTCTTC
few TRBJ2-7 14 TRBV12-5 TRBD2 CASGVTSGSYEQYF TGTGCTAGTGGTGTGACTAGCGGATCCTACGAGCAGTACTTC
NA TRBJ2-2 15 TRBV4-1 TRBD2 CASSQSGGGTGELFF TGCGCCAGCAGCCAATCCGGGGGGGGAACCGGGGAGCTGTTTTTT
NA TRBJ2-7 14 TRBV19 NA CASSAGRGPYEQYF TGTGCCAGTAGCGCCGGCAGGGGCCCCTACGAGCAGTACTTC
NA TRBJ2-7 13 TRBV5-1 NA CASSSRGNYEQYF TGCGCCAGCAGCTCCCGGGGGAACTACGAGCAGTACTTC
NA TRBJ2-2 15 TRBV9 NA CASSVASGNTGELFF TGTGCCAGCAGCGTAGCTTCGGGGAACACCGGGGAGCTGTTTTTT
once TRBJ1-5 13 TRBV7-7 NA CASQGRTNQPQHF TGTGCCAGTCAGGGCAGGACCAATCAGCCCCAGCATTTT
NA TRBJ2-1 14 TRBV29-1 NA CSVVGRGGYNEQFF TGCAGCGTTGTGGGGAGAGGAGGCTACAATGAGCAGTTCTTC
NA TRBJ1-1 14 TRBV6-1 NA CASSEVGRGTEAFF TGTGCCAGCAGTGAAGTTGGTCGGGGAACTGAAGCTTTCTTT
NA TRBJ2-1 11 TRBV2 NA CASSELNEQFF TGTGCCAGCAGTGAACTCAATGAGCAGTTCTTC
once TRBJ1-1 15 TRBV5-1 NA CASRSGVGQNTEAFF TGCGCCAGCAGGTCTGGGGTAGGACAGAACACTGAAGCTTTCTTT
NA TRBJ2-1 12 TRBV2 NA CASRALNNEQFF TGTGCCAGCAGAGCACTCAACAATGAGCAGTTCTTC
NA TRBJ2-3 16 TRBV5-1 TRBD2 CASSEGTSGYTDTQYF TGCGCCAGCAGCGAAGGGACTAGCGGATACACAGATACGCAGTATTTT
NA TRBJ2-5 14 TRBV28 TRBD1 CASLTGGAGRTQYF TGTGCCAGCCTGACAGGGGGCGCTGGTCGGACCCAGTACTTC
NA TRBJ2-7 20 TRBV4-1 TRBD1 CASSQYQGALPQLSSYEQYF TGCGCCAGCAGCCAGTATCAGGGGGCATTGCCTCAACTTAGCTCCTACGAGCAGTACTTC
NA TRBJ2-7 15 TRBV4-1 TRBD1 CASSQVGQGPYEQYF TGCGCCAGCAGCCAAGTTGGACAGGGACCTTACGAGCAGTACTTC
NA TRBJ1-4 14 TRBV29-1 NA CSVGRTGEGEKLFF TGCAGCGTGGGCCGGACCGGGGAAGGTGAAAAACTGTTTTTT
NA TRBJ2-7 15 TRBV7-9 NA CASSPVGLQDPEQYF TGTGCCAGCAGCCCGGTGGGTCTACAGGATCCCGAGCAGTACTTC
NA TRBJ2-7 14 TRBV23-1 TRBD1 CASSRGTESYEQYF TGCGCCAGCAGTCGGGGGACAGAGTCCTACGAGCAGTACTTC
NA TRBJ1-5 12 TRBV29-1 TRBD1 CSARDRDQPQHF TGCAGCGCCAGAGACAGGGACCAGCCCCAGCATTTT
NA TRBJ2-6 15 TRBV29-1 TRBD1 CSVRTGSSGANVLTF TGCAGCGTGCGGACAGGAAGCTCTGGGGCCAACGTCCTGACTTTC
NA TRBJ1-4 19 TRBV7-2 NA CASSRVGGEPLSGNEKLFF TGTGCCAGCAGCCGAGTTGGGGGGGAGCCCTTGTCGGGTAATGAAAAACTGTTTTTT
few TRBJ1-4 15 TRBV18 NA CASSLVQGPSEKLFF TGTGCCAGCTCACTGGTACAGGGCCCCTCTGAAAAACTGTTTTTT
few TRBJ2-7 15 TRBV6-5 TRBD1 CASSSLTGGSYEQYF TGTGCCAGCAGTTCTCTGACAGGGGGATCCTACGAGCAGTACTTC
NA TRBJ1-3 14 TRBV10-3 NA CAIAGIYSGNTIYF TGTGCCATCGCAGGTATATACTCTGGAAACACCATATATTTT
NA TRBJ1-3 16 TRBV28 NA CASSLGANLSGNTIYF TGTGCCAGCAGTTTAGGGGCTAACCTCTCTGGAAACACCATATATTTT
NA TRBJ2-1 15 TRBV9 TRBD2 CASSVTGGGGNEQFF TGTGCCAGCAGCGTCACCGGGGGGGGAGGAAATGAGCAGTTCTTC
NA TRBJ2-1 15 TRBV11-2 TRBD2 CASRTGTSTYNEQFF TGTGCCAGCAGGACCGGGACTAGCACCTACAATGAGCAGTTCTTC
NA TRBJ1-2 15 TRBV28 NA CASSLSGRVTGGYTF TGTGCCAGCAGTTTATCGGGGAGGGTAACCGGGGGCTACACCTTC
NA TRBJ2-7 13 TRBV5-1 NA CASSYPQGNEQYF TGCGCCAGCAGCTACCCGCAGGGAAACGAGCAGTACTTC